Following are 9 T cell receptor beta chains from one sample sequenced in a study of beta chain features in type 1 diabetes. Expressed TCRB transcripts were sequenced, since all the RNA that had been isolated was reverse transcribed. Repertoires were generated with immunoSEQ multiplex PCR, while TCRdb's copy carries only in-frame clones and drops some. This table holds around 200,000 clones, less than 15% found once. The sequenced material came from central memory CD4+ T cells from blood. The receptors were gathered from a woman younger than 35 in good health.

This clone was counted only a few times. The rearrangement uses TRBV13 and TRBJ2-2; D may be TRBD2 (7 bases). Germline CDR1 and CDR2: PRHDT and FYEKMQ (reference sequence). The CDR3 covers 18 residues. V dropped 2 bases and J dropped 1 base, with 17 bases sitting between them. The CDR3 coding sequence is TGTGCCAGCAGCTTACTCCACAGGGAGGGGTGGAACACCGGGGAGCTGTTTTTT. Translation gives CASSLLHREGWNTGELFF.

This clone was detected a few times. The chain recombines TRBV6-6 with TRBJ2-2, with a possible D match to TRBD1 (5 bases). Germline V gives CDR1 MNHNY, CDR2 SVGAGI (reference sequence). The V end was cut by 6 bases, the J end by 2 bases, with 10 bases between. This CDR3 contains 14 residues. The CDR3 here is CASRSDRNTGELFF. The CDR3 DNA follows: TGTGCCAGCAGGAGCGACAGAAACACCGGGGAGCTGTTTTTT.

This clone showed up just a few times. The rearrangement uses TRBV28 and TRBJ1-5, with a weak D call TRBD1 (5 bases). CDR1 and CDR2 from the germline V gene are MDHEN and SYDVKM. V was clipped by 7 bases and J by 7 bases, with 17 bases between them. The CDR3 is 14 amino acids. CDR3 DNA sequence: TGTGCCAGCAAGAGCCGGGGGAGTGGGCAGCCCCAGCATTTT. Protein: CASKSRGSGQPQHF.

This clone was detected only a few times. This chain joins TRBV27 and TRBJ2-1, with 8 bases that match TRBD2. J gave up 8 bases and V 8 bases, and 14 bases lay outside the gene matches. The CDR3 consists of 15 residues. Germline loops: CDR1 MNHEY, CDR2 SMNVEV (reference sequence). CDR3 in DNA: TGTGCCAGCGGACAAAGCGGGAGAGGCGGAGATGAGCAGTTCTTC. Translation: CASGQSGRGGDEQFF.

The chain has TRBV30 and TRBJ1-5, with TRBD1 as a possible D gene (6 bases). The CDR3 runs 13 residues. CDR1 is GTSNPN and CDR2 is SVGIG in the germline V gene (reference sequence). V shed 6 bases and J shed 4 bases, with 13 bases lying between them. The CDR3 region is CACGGQTNQPQHF. CDR3 DNA sequence: TGTGCCTGCGGGGGGCAGACGAATCAGCCCCAGCATTTT.

Only a few counts were recorded for this clone. The chain has TRBV6-4 and TRBJ2-1; 11 nucleotides align to TRBD2. With V trimmed by 4 bases and J by 13 bases, 6 bases remained unmatched. The CDR3 runs 13 residues. Germline CDR1 is MRHNA and CDR2 is SNTAGT. The CDR3: CASSGLAGGLQFF. CDR3 bases: TGTGCCAGCAGTGGTCTAGCGGGAGGCTTACAGTTCTTC.

This clone was seen more than once but under ten times. The V and J genes are TRBV7-8 and TRBJ2-7; D possibly corresponds to TRBD2 (6 bases). Germline assignment: CDR1 SGHVS and CDR2 FQNEAQ. This CDR3 comprises 16 residues. Trimming cost V 1 base and J 0 bases, with 13 bases left between them. CDR3 amino acids: CASSLDGGGNSYEQYF. The CDR3 bases are TGTGCCAGCAGCTTAGACGGGGGTGGTAACTCCTACGAGCAGTACTTC.

The sample holds a few counts of this clone. CDR3 region: CASSLLAKPYEQYF. The CDR3 DNA reads as TGCGCCAGCAGCTTACTAGCGAAGCCCTACGAGCAGTACTTC. The chain employs TRBV5-1 and TRBJ2-7; TRBD2 aligns across 7 bases. The CDR3 is 14 residues long. After removal of 2 bases from V and 2 bases from J, the junction contained 4 bases not matched to a gene. The germline CDR1 and CDR2 sequences are SGHRS and YFSETQ.

The J gene is TRBJ2-1, the V gene TRBV6-6, with 7 nucleotides matching TRBD1. Losses at the gene ends were 6 bases for V and 9 bases for J; bases not matched to a gene: 5. The CDR3 consists of 12 residues. Germline lookup yields CDR1 MNHNY and CDR2 SVGAGI (reference sequence). CDR3 nucleotide sequence: TGTGCCAGCAGATCACAGGGGAGTGAGCAGTTCTTC. Encoded protein: CASRSQGSEQFF.